This is a list of T cell receptor beta chains from one sample in a study of vaccination and CD4 T cells after COVID-19. TCRdb reanalysed the PCR reads using MiXCR and keeps one entry per CDR3 protein. This table holds under 8,000 distinct CDR3 sequences, roughly 58% found once. No antigen is known for these receptors. The sequencing sample was made of CD4+ T cells from blood, cultured in vitro. These receptors were collected from a human donor who had recovered from COVID-19. CDR3s include the opening cysteine and the closing phenylalanine or tryptophan. A D gene is named only where the DNA matches it firmly. Part of the rows lack a size; the others show once, few, many or a class for expanded clones.

d_call	clone_size	v_call	j_call	cdr3_aa	cdr3_nt
TRBD2	medium-sized	TRBV7-6	TRBJ2-5	CASSLAGGATKETQYF	TGTGCCAGCAGCTTAGCCGGGGGGGCGACGAAAGAGACCCAGTACTTC
-	few	TRBV20-1	TRBJ1-2	CSAPPRGQGGRGYTF	TGCAGTGCCCCACCACGGGGGCAGGGTGGACGCGGCTACACCTTC
TRBD1	-	TRBV5-6	TRBJ1-2	CASSGGQGVGYTF	TGTGCCAGCAGCGGAGGACAGGGGGTTGGCTACACCTTC
TRBD2	few	TRBV6-1	TRBJ2-1	CASRSTSGSYNEQFF	TGTGCCAGCAGGTCGACTAGCGGCTCCTACAATGAGCAGTTCTTC
-	-	TRBV20-1	TRBJ2-7	CSATHLQGGYEQYF	TGCAGTGCTACACACCTACAGGGGGGGTACGAGCAGTACTTC
TRBD1	-	TRBV19	TRBJ2-7	CASSIARGYEQYF	TGTGCCAGTAGTATTGCCAGGGGGTACGAGCAGTACTTC
TRBD1	-	TRBV5-1	TRBJ1-1	CASSWGTGAEAFF	TGCGCCAGCAGTTGGGGTACAGGGGCTGAAGCTTTCTTT
TRBD1	few	TRBV11-2	TRBJ1-2	CASSLGPGTGANYGYTF	TGTGCCAGCAGCTTAGGCCCCGGGACAGGAGCTAACTATGGCTACACCTTC
-	-	TRBV27	TRBJ2-5	CASSYPEEGESETQYF	TGTGCCAGCAGTTACCCCGAAGAGGGGGAGTCTGAGACCCAGTACTTC
-	-	TRBV7-9	TRBJ2-3	CASSLALPRTDTQYF	TGTGCCAGCAGCTTAGCGCTCCCGCGCACAGATACGCAGTATTTT
TRBD2	-	TRBV5-1	TRBJ2-1	CASSLAKTSGYNEQFF	TGCGCCAGCAGCTTGGCCAAGACTAGCGGGTACAATGAGCAGTTCTTC
-	-	TRBV6-2/TRBV6-3	TRBJ1-1	CASSLGTEAFF	TGTGCCAGCAGTTTAGGCACTGAAGCTTTCTTT
TRBD1	-	TRBV19	TRBJ1-1	CASSSGTGGRTEAFF	TGTGCCAGTAGTAGTGGGACAGGGGGCCGAACTGAAGCTTTCTTT
-	-	TRBV6-1	TRBJ1-3	CASSPGHRPGGNTIYF	TGTGCCAGCAGCCCGGGACATCGCCCGGGGGGAAACACCATATATTTT
-	-	TRBV27	TRBJ2-4	CASRQELAKNIQYF	TGTGCCAGCAGACAGGAGCTAGCCAAAAACATTCAGTACTTC
-	few	TRBV11-1	TRBJ2-5	CASIYTGQETQYF	TGTGCCAGCATTTATACAGGCCAAGAGACCCAGTACTTC
-	few	TRBV27	TRBJ1-5	CASSLRAGVSNQPQHF	TGTGCCAGCAGTTTACGGGCAGGGGTTAGCAATCAGCCCCAGCATTTT
TRBD1	few	TRBV6-1	TRBJ1-2	CAIQGAQGYGYTF	TGTGCCATACAGGGGGCTCAGGGGTATGGCTACACCTTC
TRBD2	few	TRBV28	TRBJ2-7	CASSGTTREQYF	TGTGCCAGCAGTGGGACTACCCGGGAGCAGTACTTC
-	few	TRBV11-3	TRBJ1-1	CASSSGTEAFF	TGTGCCAGCAGCTCCGGGACTGAAGCTTTCTTT
TRBD1	-	TRBV6-2/TRBV6-3	TRBJ2-2	CASRRTGAPGELFF	TGTGCCAGCAGACGGACAGGGGCCCCCGGGGAGCTGTTTTTT
-	-	TRBV5-1	TRBJ1-2	CASSLVGPLGYTF	TGCGCCAGCAGCTTGGTGGGCCCCCTGGGCTACACCTTC
-	once	TRBV4-3	TRBJ2-6	CASSQVPSSGANVLTF	TGCGCCAGCAGCCAAGTGCCCAGCTCTGGGGCCAACGTCCTGACTTTC
-	-	TRBV24-1	TRBJ2-1	CATSDLQGARGDNEQFF	TGTGCCACCAGTGATTTGCAAGGGGCAAGGGGGGACAATGAGCAGTTCTTC
-	-	TRBV20-1	TRBJ1-5	CSASGQLFNQPQHF	TGCAGTGCTAGTGGACAGCTTTTCAATCAGCCCCAGCATTTT
TRBD1	few	TRBV7-9	TRBJ1-5	CASSLDQGAGQPQHF	TGTGCCAGCAGCTTAGATCAGGGGGCAGGGCAGCCCCAGCATTTT
-	-	TRBV7-2	TRBJ2-3	CASSSPGTDTQYF	TGTGCCAGCAGCTCCCCGGGCACAGATACGCAGTATTTT
-	-	TRBV10-3	TRBJ1-5	CAISESGTGNQPQHF	TGTGCCATCAGTGAGTCGGGCACGGGCAATCAGCCCCAGCATTTT
-	-	TRBV27	TRBJ2-1	CASTTTNRGSFNNEQFF	TGTGCCAGCACTACGACTAATCGGGGGAGCTTTAACAATGAGCAGTTCTTC
-	-	TRBV19	TRBJ2-4	CASSIDWGSNIQYF	TGTGCCAGTAGTATAGATTGGGGATCGAACATTCAGTACTTC
TRBD1	once	TRBV6-1	TRBJ2-7	CASRDRGATYEQYF	TGTGCCAGCAGGGACAGGGGGGCCACCTACGAGCAGTACTTC
-	-	TRBV19	TRBJ2-7	CASKDRPSSYEQYF	TGTGCCAGTAAAGACAGGCCAAGCTCCTACGAGCAGTACTTC
-	medium-sized	TRBV7-2	TRBJ1-2	CASSLNSPRRYTF	TGTGCCAGCAGCCTCAACAGCCCACGTCGCTACACCTTC
-	few	TRBV14	TRBJ1-2	CASSQKLGTALGYTF	TGTGCCAGCAGCCAGAAATTGGGGACGGCCTTAGGCTACACCTTC
-	-	TRBV27	TRBJ2-1	CASSPGVYRAYNEQFF	TGTGCCAGCAGTCCAGGTGTGTACAGGGCCTACAATGAGCAGTTCTTC
TRBD2	few	TRBV20-1	TRBJ2-3	CSARGPSSGSTDTQYF	TGCAGTGCCCGAGGGCCCTCTAGCGGTAGCACAGATACGCAGTATTTT
-	-	TRBV27	TRBJ2-7	CASSLKVGGTTSYEQYF	TGTGCCAGCAGTTTAAAAGTTGGGGGTACGACGAGCTACGAGCAGTACTTC
-	-	TRBV12-3/TRBV12-4	TRBJ1-2	CASSAGVESDGYTF	TGTGCCAGCAGTGCAGGTGTGGAATCGGATGGCTACACCTTC
-	few	TRBV11-2	TRBJ2-7	CASSLAGTYEQYF	TGTGCCAGCAGCTTAGCGGGAACCTACGAGCAGTACTTC
-	few	TRBV27	TRBJ2-1	CAIRGSGPGRGEQFF	TGTGCCATCAGAGGTTCGGGGCCGGGTCGGGGTGAGCAGTTCTTC
-	-	TRBV7-2	TRBJ1-1	CASTVDSPGMNTEAFF	TGTGCCAGCACCGTGGACAGCCCCGGGATGAACACTGAAGCTTTCTTT
TRBD2	-	TRBV28	TRBJ2-1	CASSLGGIAGAGENEQFF	TGTGCCAGCAGTTTAGGGGGGATAGCGGGAGCGGGCGAGAATGAGCAGTTCTTC
TRBD2	once	TRBV25-1	TRBJ2-1	CASSEYGVSGGVYNEQFF	TGTGCCAGCAGTGAATATGGGGTGTCGGGGGGAGTCTACAATGAGCAGTTCTTC
TRBD1	few	TRBV6-1	TRBJ2-5	CASSPPGQGTETQYF	TGTGCCAGCAGCCCTCCGGGACAGGGGACGGAGACCCAGTACTTC
TRBD1	few	TRBV6-2/TRBV6-3	TRBJ1-5	CASSYTTGAHPQHF	TGTGCCAGCAGTTATACCACAGGGGCACATCCCCAGCATTTT
TRBD2	-	TRBV20-1	TRBJ2-1	CSVRASGYYNEQFF	TGCAGCGTCCGGGCTAGCGGGTACTACAATGAGCAGTTCTTC
-	-	TRBV7-8	TRBJ1-1	CASSLALRVPTGEAFF	TGTGCCAGCAGCTTAGCGCTAAGAGTACCTACGGGTGAAGCTTTCTTT
TRBD1	few	TRBV12-3/TRBV12-4	TRBJ1-5	CASRDSNQPQHF	TGTGCCAGCCGGGACAGTAATCAGCCCCAGCATTTT
-	-	TRBV21-1	TRBJ2-6	CASSGRQGRGSGANVLTF	TGTGCCAGCAGCGGGCGGCAGGGGCGCGGCTCTGGGGCCAACGTCCTGACTTTC
TRBD2	-	TRBV6-1	TRBJ2-2	CASIGGGANTGELFF	TGTGCCAGCATAGGTGGGGGGGCGAACACCGGGGAGCTGTTTTTT
TRBD1	-	TRBV6-5	TRBJ2-3	CASSYGYRGPDTQYF	TGTGCCAGCAGTTACGGTTACAGGGGGCCGGATACGCAGTATTTT
TRBD2	few	TRBV20-1	TRBJ2-5	CSAHRPSGIETQYF	TGCAGTGCCCACCGGCCTAGCGGCATCGAGACCCAGTACTTC
-	few	TRBV19	TRBJ2-3	CASSPSSHTQYF	TGTGCCAGTAGTCCATCTAGCCATACGCAGTATTTT
-	-	TRBV2	TRBJ2-3	CASSGRQEGSDTQYF	TGTGCCAGCAGTGGCCGGCAGGAGGGTTCAGATACGCAGTATTTT
-	-	TRBV28	TRBJ1-6	CASRDRQASSPLHF	TGTGCCAGCAGAGATAGACAGGCTAGTTCACCCCTCCACTTT
TRBD2	-	TRBV20-1	TRBJ2-7	CSAATPLAGAYEQYF	TGCAGTGCTGCGACACCTCTAGCGGGGGCCTACGAGCAGTACTTC
-	few	TRBV5-8	TRBJ2-7	CASSLMGLTYEQYF	TGTGCCAGCAGCTTGATGGGGTTAACCTACGAGCAGTACTTC
-	few	TRBV5-6	TRBJ1-5	CASSLGGADQPQHF	TGTGCCAGCAGCTTGGGGGGGGCGGACCAGCCCCAGCATTTT
-	-	TRBV28	TRBJ1-6	CASSSPVPFSPLHF	TGTGCCAGCAGTTCCCCCGTACCTTTCTCGCCCCTCCACTTT